These 21 T cell receptor beta chains were sequenced from one sample in a study of blood T cell repertoires in COVID-19. TCRdb keeps only in-frame clones here, not all; method: immunoSEQ multiplex PCR. The sample lists 90,000 to 140,000 clones, about four fifths occurring once. The sample was peripheral blood. The receptor source for this set is a man older than 75 with acute or convalescent COVID-19.

Details on this clone: This same CDR3 is encoded by further DNA sequences in the sample. The V gene is TRBV19, the J gene TRBJ2-1; D might be TRBD2 (6 bases). This CDR3 is built from 21 residues. In germline, CDR1 is LNHDA, CDR2 SQIVND (reference sequence). V was shortened by 0 bases and J by 0 bases, with 24 bases between the two germline ends. CDR3 bases: TGTGCCAGTAGTATAGATCCTTCGGGACTGGCGGGTAGGAGCTCCTACAATGAGCAGTTCTTC. Translating it yields CASSIDPSGLAGRSSYNEQFF.

This chain joins TRBV6-5 and TRBJ1-2; D is undetermined. The germline V and J ends were trimmed by 7 bases and 4 bases, with 16 bases remaining between them. The germline CDR1 and CDR2 sequences are MNHEY and SVGAGI. This CDR3 is 14 amino acids long. The CDR3 spells CASIPLGRGYGYTF. The CDR3 region has the DNA TGTGCCAGCATACCCTTGGGGAGAGGCTATGGCTACACCTTC.

The gene calls are TRBV19 and TRBJ1-5; 7 bases align to TRBD1. The V and J ends lost 3 bases and 4 bases, in that order; junction bases with no gene match: 3. This CDR3 comprises 14 residues. CDR1 LNHDA and CDR2 SQIVND come from the germline V gene (reference sequence). Here the CDR3 DNA reads TGTGCCAGTAGTATCGCAGGGGGGAATCAGCCCCAGCATTTT. Residues: CASSIAGGNQPQHF. The full variable domain, rest sourced from reference TRBV19 and TRBJ1-5, is DGGITQSPKYLFRKEGQNVTLSCEQNLNHDAMYWYRQDPGQGLRLIYYSQIVNDFQKGDIAEGYSVSREKKESFPLTVTSAQKNPTAFYLCASSIAGGNQPQHFGDGTRLSIL.

This chain joins TRBV12-3 or TRBV12-4 and TRBJ2-7, with a weak D call TRBD1 (6 bases). Trimming shortened V by 7 bases and J by 3 bases, and 13 bases separated the two germline ends. The CDR3 is 13 amino acids. The CDR3 nucleotides read TGTGCCAGCACCCCCAGGGGTAGCTACGAGCAGTACTTC. Its translation: CASTPRGSYEQYF.

This chain connects TRBV19 to TRBJ1-3, with D possibly TRBD1 on 6 matching bases. The CDR3 extends over 15 amino acids. V lost 4 bases to trimming and J lost 0 bases, with 10 bases between them. Germline V gene sequence: CDR1 LNHDA, CDR2 SQIVND (reference sequence). The CDR3 nucleotides are TGTGCCAGTAGTAGCCAGGGGCACTCTGGAAACACCATATATTTT. It encodes CASSSQGHSGNTIYF.

The chain is built from TRBV7-3 and TRBJ1-1, with a possible D match to TRBD1 (5 bases). With 3 bases removed from V and 1 base from J, the gap between germline ends came to 9 bases. The germline CDR1 and CDR2 sequences are SGHTA and FQGTGA. The CDR3 runs to 14 residues. The chain's CDR3 is CASSLGGTNTEAFF. For the CDR3, the DNA is TGTGCCAGCAGCTTGGGGGGGACGAACACTGAAGCTTTCTTT.

The rearrangement links TRBV10-3 to TRBJ2-3; 9 bases map to TRBD1. Per germline, CDR1 ENHRY and CDR2 SYGVKD. The CDR3 contains 13 residues. Unmatched junction bases numbered 2, after V lost 9 bases and J lost 1 base. CDR3 amino acids: CAIQGAGTDTQYF. The DNA of the CDR3 is TGTGCCATACAGGGGGCGGGCACAGATACGCAGTATTTT.

Here the CDR3 reads CASSIGTGAYNEQFF. For the CDR3, the DNA is TGTGCCAGCAGCATAGGGACAGGAGCCTACAATGAGCAGTTCTTC. The chain carries TRBV7-3 and TRBJ2-1, with 8 bases lining up with TRBD1. V was pared by 5 bases and J by 2 bases, with 5 bases of the junction left unmatched. Germline values: CDR1 SGHTA, CDR2 FQGTGA. The CDR3 extends over 15 amino acids.

V gene TRBV14 combines with J gene TRBJ1-4; 7 bases are a match to TRBD1. Trimming took 4 bases from V and 3 from J; bases not matched to a gene: 5. The CDR3 spans 15 residues. The germline V gene encodes CDR1 SGHDN and CDR2 FVKESK. CDR3: CASSRNQGANEKLFF. CDR3 bases: TGTGCCAGCAGCCGGAACCAGGGGGCTAATGAAAAACTGTTTTTT.

This clone was recorded only once. The DNA for the CDR3 is TGTGCCAGCAGCGTAGGTGGAGGGGACCCTTATGGCTACACCTTC. This sequence encodes CASSVGGGDPYGYTF. This rearrangement joins TRBV9 to TRBJ1-2, with D possibly being TRBD1 (5 bases). The CDR3 extends over 15 amino acids. CDR1 SGDLS and CDR2 YYNGEE come from the germline V gene. Trimming shortened V by 0 bases and J by 5 bases, and 14 bases separated the two germline ends.

CDR3 residues: CASSPRDRGYTF. The CDR3, as DNA: TGTGCCAGCTCACCACGGGACAGAGGCTACACCTTC. The rearrangement joins TRBV18 to TRBJ1-2; TRBD1 matches at 7 bases. The germline gives CDR1 KGHSH, CDR2 LQKENI. The CDR3 has 12 amino acids. After removal of 1 base from V and 8 bases from J, the junction contained 1 base not matched to a gene. Full variable domain (outside the CDR3, taken from reference TRBV18 and TRBJ1-2): NAGVMQNPRHLVRRRGQEARLRCSPMKGHSHVYWYRQLPEEGLKFMVYLQKENIIDESGMPKERFSAEFPKEGPSILRIQQVVRGDSAAYFCASSPRDRGYTFGSGTRLTVV.

This chain uses TRBV20-1 with TRBJ1-2, with a possible D match to TRBD1 (6 bases). Germline lookup yields CDR1 DFQATT and CDR2 SNEGSKA (reference sequence). The CDR3 is made up of 11 amino acids. Written as DNA, the CDR3 is TGCAGATATCAGGGGCAGAATGGCTACACCTTC. Its protein is CRYQGQNGYTF.

On this clone itself: This sample also contains other DNA sequences that code for the same CDR3. V and J are TRBV2 and TRBJ1-1, with 9 bases aligning to TRBD1. Germline V CDR1 and CDR2: SNHLY, FYNNEI. The CDR3 extends over 13 amino acids. V dropped 4 bases and J dropped 3; count of bases not matched to a gene: 0. CDR3 nucleotide sequence: TGTGCCAGCAGTGGGACAGGGGACACTGAAGCTTTCTTT. Protein product: CASSGTGDTEAFF.

The rearrangement joins TRBV27 to TRBJ1-2, with 10 bases aligning to TRBD1. The V gene's germline CDR1 is MNHEY and CDR2 SMNVEV (reference sequence). V lost 1 base and J lost 4; bases outside the gene matches: 0. CDR3 length: 14 amino acids. CDR3 sequence: CASSLWDRGYGYTF. CDR3 coding DNA: TGTGCCAGCAGTTTATGGGACAGGGGCTATGGCTACACCTTC.

V usage is TRBV7-2 and J usage is TRBJ2-7; D remains unclear. The germline V gene encodes CDR1 SGHTA and CDR2 FQGNSA. The CDR3 has 14 amino acids. Trimming took off 4 bases at V and 6 bases at J, with 16 bases between the two ends. In DNA form, the CDR3 reads TGTGCCAGCAGCTCCACACCGACAAGTCGCGAGCAGTACTTC. It is translated as CASSSTPTSREQYF.

V gene TRBV5-4 combines with J gene TRBJ2-3; D is possibly TRBD1 (5 bases). Trimming removed 2 bases from V and 0 bases from J, with 10 bases in between. The CDR3 is 15 amino acids. CDR1 is SGHNT, CDR2 YYREEE, per germline (reference sequence). As DNA, the CDR3 is TGTGCCAGCAGCTTTAAAGGGGATAGCACAGATACGCAGTATTTT. Translation gives CASSFKGDSTDTQYF.

This clone was picked up one time. V is TRBV5-1 and J is TRBJ1-1; no reliable D call. CDR3 length: 13 amino acids. The germline CDR1 and CDR2 sequences are SGHRS and YFSETQ. V was trimmed by 6 bases and J by 5 bases, leaving 14 bases between them. Written as DNA, the CDR3 is TGCGCCAGCACCAGACACGGGAGGACTGAAGCTTTCTTT. This codes for CASTRHGRTEAFF.

The chain recombines TRBV23-1 with TRBJ2-5, with D maybe TRBD2 (5 bases). TRBV23-1 is an ORF, with its function uncertain. V dropped 2 bases and J dropped 7 bases, with 23 bases sitting between them. The CDR3 extends over 17 amino acids. The CDR3 nucleotides read TGCGCCAGCAGTCAAAGGAGGAAGAAGTTAGATGCTGGGACCCAGTACTTC. This translates into CASSQRRKKLDAGTQYF.

This clone was seen once. The J gene is TRBJ1-2, the V gene TRBV3-1 (or the pseudogene TRBV3-2); D remains ambiguous. Between the trimmed V and J ends, which lost 4 bases and 4 bases, there was a span of 10 bases. CDR1 LGHDT and CDR2 YNNKEL come from the germline V gene (reference sequence). The CDR3 totals 13 residues. Written as DNA, the CDR3 is TGTGCCAGCAGCCTGCGGGGAAGCTATGGCTACACCTTC. It translates to CASSLRGSYGYTF.

Details on this clone: Other DNA sequences in this specimen translate into the identical CDR3. The rearrangement links TRBV3-1 (or the pseudogene TRBV3-2) to TRBJ2-3; 7 nucleotides line up with TRBD1. Germline CDR1 is LGHDT and CDR2 is YNNKEL (reference sequence). J lost 0 bases, V lost 3 bases, and 3 bases had no gene match. This CDR3 region has 15 residues. CDR3 loop: CASSQTGTSTDTQYF. CDR3 DNA sequence: TGTGCCAGCAGCCAGACAGGGACCAGCACAGATACGCAGTATTTT.

The rearrangement links TRBV12-1 to TRBJ2-1; TRBD2, as called in the table, went unchecked against the DNA. TRBV12-1 is listed as a pseudogene. The CDR3 contains 15 residues. CDR3 loop: CASSPPGGLNNEQFF. DNA of the CDR3: TGTGCCAGCAGCCCCCCCGGGGGTTTGAACAATGAGCAGTTCTTC.